This T cell receptor beta chain came from a study of molecular identifiers for immune sequencing clone quantification. Naive CD8 T cells, phenotype CD8+CD4-CCR7+CD45RA+, were sorted. Libraries of bulk TCR were made by previously described methods (with listed TCR primers). TCRdb redid the calling of the PCR reads with MiXCR, one entry per CDR3 protein. Of about half a million distinct CDR3 sequences listed, roughly a fifth are singletons. Whole-study results and caveats: Naive cells had under 1% of molecules in clones above 20 RNA copies, effectors over 97%. Jurkat TCR RNA that was spiked in from one cell was reportedly detectable among 750,000 to 1,000,000 naive cells.

Trimming cost V 3 bases and J 2 bases, with 11 bases left between them. Germline values: CDR1 DFQATT, CDR2 SNEGSKA (reference sequence). The CDR3 totals 13 residues. This clonotype has at least ten counts. Its antigen is currently unknown. This chain uses TRBV20-1 with TRBJ2-7, with D tentatively TRBD2 (6 bases). This clonotype was sampled from a human donor in good health. Some libraries in this study had Jurkat cell RNA spiked in. The specimen was naive CD8+ T cells from blood, with Jurkat cell RNA spiked in. Subset denoted: FACS-sorted CD8+CD4-CCR7+CD45RA+ naive T cells. This chain's CDR3 is CSASWEATYEQYF. The DNA of the CDR3 is TGCAGTGCTAGCTGGGAGGCTACCTACGAGCAGTACTTC.